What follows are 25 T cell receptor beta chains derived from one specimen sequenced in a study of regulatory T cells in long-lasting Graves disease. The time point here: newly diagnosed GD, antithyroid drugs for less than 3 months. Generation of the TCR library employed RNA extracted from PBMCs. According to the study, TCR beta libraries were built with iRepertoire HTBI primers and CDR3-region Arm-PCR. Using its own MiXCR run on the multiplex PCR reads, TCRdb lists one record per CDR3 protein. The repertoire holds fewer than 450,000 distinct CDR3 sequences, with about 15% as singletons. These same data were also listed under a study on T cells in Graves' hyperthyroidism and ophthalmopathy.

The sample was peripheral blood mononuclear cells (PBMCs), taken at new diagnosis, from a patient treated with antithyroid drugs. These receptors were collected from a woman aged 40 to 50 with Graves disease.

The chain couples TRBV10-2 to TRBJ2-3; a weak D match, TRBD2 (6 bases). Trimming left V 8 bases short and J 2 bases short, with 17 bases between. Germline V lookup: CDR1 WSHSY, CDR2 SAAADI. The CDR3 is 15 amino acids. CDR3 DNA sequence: TGCGCCAGCGTCTTGAGGGGAGGCCTCACAGATACGCAGTATTTT. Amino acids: CASVLRGGLTDTQYF.

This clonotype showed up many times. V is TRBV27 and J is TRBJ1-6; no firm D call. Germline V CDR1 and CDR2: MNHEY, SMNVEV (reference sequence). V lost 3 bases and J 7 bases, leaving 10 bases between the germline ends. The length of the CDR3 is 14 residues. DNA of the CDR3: TGTGCCAGCAGTTTGACTGTGGGCAATTCACCCCTCCACTTT. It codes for CASSLTVGNSPLHF.

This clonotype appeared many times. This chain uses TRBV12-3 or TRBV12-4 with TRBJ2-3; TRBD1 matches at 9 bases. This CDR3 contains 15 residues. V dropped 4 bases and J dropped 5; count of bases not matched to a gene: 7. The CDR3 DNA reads TGTGCCAGCAGTTCGGACAGGGGTTATGTAGATACGCAGTATTTT. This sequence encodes CASSSDRGYVDTQYF.

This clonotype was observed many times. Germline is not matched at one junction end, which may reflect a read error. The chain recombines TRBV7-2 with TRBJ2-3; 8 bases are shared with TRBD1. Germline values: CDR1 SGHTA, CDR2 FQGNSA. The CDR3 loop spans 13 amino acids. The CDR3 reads CASSLAPGQESFF. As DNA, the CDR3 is TGTGCCAGCAGCTTAGCACCGGGACAGGAGTCCTTTTTT.

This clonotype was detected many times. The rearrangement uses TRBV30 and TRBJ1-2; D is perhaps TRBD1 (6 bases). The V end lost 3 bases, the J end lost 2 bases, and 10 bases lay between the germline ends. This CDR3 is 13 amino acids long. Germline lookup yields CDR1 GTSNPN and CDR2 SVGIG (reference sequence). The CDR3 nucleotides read TGTGCCTGGAGAACAGGGAAAAACTATGGCTACACCTTC. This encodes CAWRTGKNYGYTF.

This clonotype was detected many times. CDR3 coding DNA: TGTGCCACCAGTGATTTATACAGCTACGAGCAGTACTTC. This encodes CATSDLYSYEQYF. V and J are TRBV24-1 and TRBJ2-7, with D unclear. The CDR3 is made up of 13 amino acids. V was clipped by 1 base and J by 3 bases, with 6 bases between them. Germline V gene lookup returns CDR1 KGHDR and CDR2 SFDVKD.

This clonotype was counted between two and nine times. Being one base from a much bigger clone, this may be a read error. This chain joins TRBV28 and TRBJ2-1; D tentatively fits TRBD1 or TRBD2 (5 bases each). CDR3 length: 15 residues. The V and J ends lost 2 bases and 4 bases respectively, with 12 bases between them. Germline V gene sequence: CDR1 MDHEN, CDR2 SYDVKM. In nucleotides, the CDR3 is TGTGCCAGCAGTTTAGGGGACCAGCGATACAATGAGCAGTTCTTC. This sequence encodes CASSLGDQRYNEQFF.

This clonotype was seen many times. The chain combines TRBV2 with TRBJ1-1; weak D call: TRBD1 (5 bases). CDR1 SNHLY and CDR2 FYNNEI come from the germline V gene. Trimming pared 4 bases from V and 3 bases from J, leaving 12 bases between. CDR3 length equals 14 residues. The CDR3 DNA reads TGTGCCAGCAGTGGTGAACTCAGGGACACTGAAGCTTTCTTT. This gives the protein CASSGELRDTEAFF.

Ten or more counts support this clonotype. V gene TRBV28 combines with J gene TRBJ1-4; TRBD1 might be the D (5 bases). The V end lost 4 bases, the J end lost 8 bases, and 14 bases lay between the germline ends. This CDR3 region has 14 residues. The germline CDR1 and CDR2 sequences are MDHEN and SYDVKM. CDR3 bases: TGTGCCAGCAGTTCGCCGGGGGAAGGAGAAAAACTGTTTTTT. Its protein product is CASSSPGEGEKLFF.

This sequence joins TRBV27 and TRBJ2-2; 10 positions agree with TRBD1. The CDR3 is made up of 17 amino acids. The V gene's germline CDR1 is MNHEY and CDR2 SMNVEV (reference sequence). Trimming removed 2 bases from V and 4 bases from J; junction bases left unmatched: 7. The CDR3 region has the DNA TGTGCCAGCAGTTTAGGAAGACAGGGGGCTTTCACCGGGGAGCTGTTTTTT. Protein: CASSLGRQGAFTGELFF.

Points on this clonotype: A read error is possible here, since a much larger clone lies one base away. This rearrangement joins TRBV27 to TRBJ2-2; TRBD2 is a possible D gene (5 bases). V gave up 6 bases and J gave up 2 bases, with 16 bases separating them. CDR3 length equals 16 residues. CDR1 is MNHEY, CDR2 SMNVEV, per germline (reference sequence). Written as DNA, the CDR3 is TGTGCCAGCAGCACCGACGGGGTTGGAAACACCGGGGAGCTGTTTTTT. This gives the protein CASSTDGVGNTGELFF.

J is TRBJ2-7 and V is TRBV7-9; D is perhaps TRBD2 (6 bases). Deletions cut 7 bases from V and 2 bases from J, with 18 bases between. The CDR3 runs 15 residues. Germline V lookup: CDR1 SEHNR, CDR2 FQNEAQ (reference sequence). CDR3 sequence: CASTLRREETYEQYF. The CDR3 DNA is TGTGCCAGCACCCTGAGAAGGGAGGAGACCTACGAGCAGTACTTC.

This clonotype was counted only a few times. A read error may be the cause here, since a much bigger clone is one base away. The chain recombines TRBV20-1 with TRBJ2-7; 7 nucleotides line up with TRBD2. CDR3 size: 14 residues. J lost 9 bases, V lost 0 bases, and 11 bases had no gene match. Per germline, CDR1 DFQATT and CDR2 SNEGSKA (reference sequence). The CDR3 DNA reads TGCAGTGCTAGAGAGGGACTAACGGGAGTCCCGCAGTACTTC. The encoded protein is CSAREGLTGVPQYF.

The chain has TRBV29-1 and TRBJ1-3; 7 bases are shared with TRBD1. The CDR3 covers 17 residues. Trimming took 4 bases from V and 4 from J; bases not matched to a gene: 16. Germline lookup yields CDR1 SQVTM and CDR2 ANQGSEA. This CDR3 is CSVAGFIPGTEGNTIYF. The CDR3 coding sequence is TGCAGCGTTGCGGGGTTTATACCCGGGACAGAAGGAAACACCATATATTTT.

Here the CDR3 DNA reads TGTGCCAGCAGTGTGAGTGGGTGGAATCAGCCCCAGCATTTT. This sequence encodes CASSVSGWNQPQHF. This chain links TRBV6-1 with TRBJ1-5; D is ambiguous. The CDR3 has 14 amino acids. Trimming took 4 bases from V and 4 from J, leaving 11 bases between them. CDR1 and CDR2 (germline): MNHNS, SASEGT.

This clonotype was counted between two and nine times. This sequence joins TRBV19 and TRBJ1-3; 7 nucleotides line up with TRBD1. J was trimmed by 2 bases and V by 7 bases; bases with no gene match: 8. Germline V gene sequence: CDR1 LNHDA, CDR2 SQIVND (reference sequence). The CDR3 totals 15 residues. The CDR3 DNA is TGTGCCAGTACATTCCAGGGGGAGGCTGGAAACACCATATATTTT. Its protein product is CASTFQGEAGNTIYF.

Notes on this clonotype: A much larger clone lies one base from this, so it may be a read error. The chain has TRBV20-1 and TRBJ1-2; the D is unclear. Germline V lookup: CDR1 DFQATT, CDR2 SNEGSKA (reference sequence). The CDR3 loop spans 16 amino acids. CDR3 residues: CSASGLLPPSNYGCTF. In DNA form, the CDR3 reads TGCAGTGCTTCTGGACTTCTACCTCCCTCTAACTATGGCTGCACCTTC.

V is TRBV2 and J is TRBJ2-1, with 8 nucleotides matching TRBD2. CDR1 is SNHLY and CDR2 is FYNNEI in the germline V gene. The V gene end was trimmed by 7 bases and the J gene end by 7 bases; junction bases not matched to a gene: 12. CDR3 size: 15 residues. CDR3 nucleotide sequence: TGTGCCAGCAAAACCGAGCGGGAGAAGAGTAATGAGCAGTTCTTC. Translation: CASKTEREKSNEQFF.

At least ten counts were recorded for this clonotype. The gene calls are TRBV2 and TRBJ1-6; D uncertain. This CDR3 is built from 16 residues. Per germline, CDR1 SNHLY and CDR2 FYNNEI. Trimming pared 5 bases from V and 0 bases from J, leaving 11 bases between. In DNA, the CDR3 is TGTGCCAGCAGTCCTATCCTCTCCTCCTATAATTCACCCCTCCACTTT. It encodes CASSPILSSYNSPLHF.

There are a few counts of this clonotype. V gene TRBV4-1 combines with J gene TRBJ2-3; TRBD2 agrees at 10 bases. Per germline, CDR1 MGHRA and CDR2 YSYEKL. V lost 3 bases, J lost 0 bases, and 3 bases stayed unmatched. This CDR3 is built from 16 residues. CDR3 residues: CASSHPAGGSTDTQYF. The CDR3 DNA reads TGCGCCAGCAGCCACCCAGCGGGAGGGAGCACAGATACGCAGTATTTT.

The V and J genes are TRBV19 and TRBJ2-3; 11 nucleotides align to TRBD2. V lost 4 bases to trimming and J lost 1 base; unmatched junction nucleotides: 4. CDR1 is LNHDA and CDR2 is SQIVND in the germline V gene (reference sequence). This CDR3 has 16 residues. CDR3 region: CASSNQLAGGTDTQYF. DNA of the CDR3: TGTGCCAGTAGTAACCAACTAGCGGGAGGCACAGATACGCAGTATTTT.

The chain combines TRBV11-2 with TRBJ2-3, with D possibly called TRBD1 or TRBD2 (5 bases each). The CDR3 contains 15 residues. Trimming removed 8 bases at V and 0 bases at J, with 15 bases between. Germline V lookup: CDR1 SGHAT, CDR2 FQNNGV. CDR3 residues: CASGSGTQSTDTQYF. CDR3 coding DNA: TGTGCCAGCGGATCCGGGACCCAGAGCACAGATACGCAGTATTTT.

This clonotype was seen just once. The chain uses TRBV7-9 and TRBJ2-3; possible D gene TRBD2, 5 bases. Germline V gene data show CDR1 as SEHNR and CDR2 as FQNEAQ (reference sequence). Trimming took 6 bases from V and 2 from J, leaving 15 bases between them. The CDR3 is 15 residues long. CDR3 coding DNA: TGTGCCAGCAGTCCGGGATTTCCTACCACAGATACGCAGTATTTT. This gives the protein CASSPGFPTTDTQYF.

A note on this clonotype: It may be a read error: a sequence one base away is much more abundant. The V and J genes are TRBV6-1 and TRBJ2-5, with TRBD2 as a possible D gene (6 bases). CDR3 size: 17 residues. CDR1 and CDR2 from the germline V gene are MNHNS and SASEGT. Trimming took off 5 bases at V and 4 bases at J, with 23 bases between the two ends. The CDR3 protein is CASSKMGAAGRGETQYF. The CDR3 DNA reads TGTGCCAGCAGTAAAATGGGCGCGGCGGGGAGAGGAGAGACCCAGTACTTC.

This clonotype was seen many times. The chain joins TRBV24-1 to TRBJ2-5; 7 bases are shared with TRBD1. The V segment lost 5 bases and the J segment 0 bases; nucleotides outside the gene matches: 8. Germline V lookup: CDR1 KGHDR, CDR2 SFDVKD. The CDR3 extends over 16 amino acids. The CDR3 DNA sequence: TGTGCCACCAGTGGTTCGACAGGGTTGGACCAAGAGACCCAGTACTTC. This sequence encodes CATSGSTGLDQETQYF.